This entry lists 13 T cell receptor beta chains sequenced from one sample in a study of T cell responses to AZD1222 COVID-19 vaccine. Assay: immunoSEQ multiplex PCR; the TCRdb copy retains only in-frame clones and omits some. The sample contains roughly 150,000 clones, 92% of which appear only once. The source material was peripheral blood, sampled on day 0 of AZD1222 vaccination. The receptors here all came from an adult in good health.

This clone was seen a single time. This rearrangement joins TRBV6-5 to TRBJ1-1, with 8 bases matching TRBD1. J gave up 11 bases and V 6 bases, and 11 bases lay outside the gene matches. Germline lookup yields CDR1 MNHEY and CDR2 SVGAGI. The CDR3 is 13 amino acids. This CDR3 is CASSQPSTGVAFF. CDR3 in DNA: TGTGCCAGCAGCCAACCCTCGACAGGGGTGGCTTTCTTT.

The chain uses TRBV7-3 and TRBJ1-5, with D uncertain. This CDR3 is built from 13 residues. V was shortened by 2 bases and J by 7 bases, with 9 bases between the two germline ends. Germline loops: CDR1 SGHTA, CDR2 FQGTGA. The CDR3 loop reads CASSLREGQPQHF. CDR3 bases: TGTGCCAGCAGCTTACGGGAGGGCCAGCCCCAGCATTTT.

CDR3: CASRGEAGGYNEQFF. Written as DNA, the CDR3 is TGTGCCAGTAGGGGCGAAGCGGGGGGATACAATGAGCAGTTCTTC. This chain links TRBV19 with TRBJ2-1, with 9 bases aligning to TRBD2. The CDR3 spans 15 residues. Trimming at V came to 6 bases and at J to 4 bases, leaving 7 bases not matched to a gene. Germline CDR1 reads LNHDA; CDR2 reads SQIVND (reference sequence).

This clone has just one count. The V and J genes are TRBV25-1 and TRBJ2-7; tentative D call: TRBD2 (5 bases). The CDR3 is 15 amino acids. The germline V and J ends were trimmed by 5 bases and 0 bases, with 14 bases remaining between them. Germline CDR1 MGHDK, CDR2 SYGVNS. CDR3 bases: TGTGCCAGCAGTCGGGGAAAGCCTAGCTCCTACGAGCAGTACTTC. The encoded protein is CASSRGKPSSYEQYF.

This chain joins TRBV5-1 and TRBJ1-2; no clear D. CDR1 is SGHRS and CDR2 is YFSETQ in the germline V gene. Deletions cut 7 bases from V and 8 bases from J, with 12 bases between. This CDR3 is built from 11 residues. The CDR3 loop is CASAQDGGYTF. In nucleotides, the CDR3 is TGCGCCAGCGCCCAAGACGGCGGCTACACCTTC.

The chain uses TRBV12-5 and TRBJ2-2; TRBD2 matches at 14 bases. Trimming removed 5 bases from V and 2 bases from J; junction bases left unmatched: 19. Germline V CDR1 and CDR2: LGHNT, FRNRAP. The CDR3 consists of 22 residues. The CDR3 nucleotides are TGTGCTAGTGGTCCCTCCGGGGACAGGAGGACTAGCGGGAGGTTCAACACCGGGGAGCTGTTTTTT. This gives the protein CASGPSGDRRTSGRFNTGELFF.

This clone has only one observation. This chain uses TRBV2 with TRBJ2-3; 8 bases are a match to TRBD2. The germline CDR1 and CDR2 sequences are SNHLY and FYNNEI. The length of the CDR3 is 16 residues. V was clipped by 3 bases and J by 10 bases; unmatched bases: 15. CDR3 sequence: CASSEGSGGLGLAQYF. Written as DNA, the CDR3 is TGTGCCAGCAGTGAGGGATCCGGGGGACTAGGTTTGGCGCAGTATTTT.

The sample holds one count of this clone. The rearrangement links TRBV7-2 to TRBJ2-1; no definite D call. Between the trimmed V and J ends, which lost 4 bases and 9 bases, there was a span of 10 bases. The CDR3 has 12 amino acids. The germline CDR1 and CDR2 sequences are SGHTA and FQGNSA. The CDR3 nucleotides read TGTGCCAGCAGCTCCTACCCCCTTGAGCAGTTCTTC. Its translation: CASSSYPLEQFF.

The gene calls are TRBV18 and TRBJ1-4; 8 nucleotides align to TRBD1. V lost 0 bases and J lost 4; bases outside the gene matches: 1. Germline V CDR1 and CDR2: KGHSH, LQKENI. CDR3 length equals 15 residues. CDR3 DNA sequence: TGTGCCAGCTCACCACCGGGACAGGATAATGAAAAACTGTTTTTT. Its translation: CASSPPGQDNEKLFF.

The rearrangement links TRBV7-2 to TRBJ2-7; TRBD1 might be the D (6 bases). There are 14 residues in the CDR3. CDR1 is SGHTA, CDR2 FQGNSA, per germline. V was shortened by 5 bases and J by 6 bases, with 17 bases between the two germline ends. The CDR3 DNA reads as TGTGCCAGCAGCCCAACAGGGACCCTAGTCGAGCAGTACTTC. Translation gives CASSPTGTLVEQYF.

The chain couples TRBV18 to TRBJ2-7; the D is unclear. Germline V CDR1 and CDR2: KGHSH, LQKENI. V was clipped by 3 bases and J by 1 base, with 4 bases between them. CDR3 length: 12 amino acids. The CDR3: CASSPQSYEQYF. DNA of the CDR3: TGTGCCAGCTCACCCCAGTCCTACGAGCAGTACTTC.

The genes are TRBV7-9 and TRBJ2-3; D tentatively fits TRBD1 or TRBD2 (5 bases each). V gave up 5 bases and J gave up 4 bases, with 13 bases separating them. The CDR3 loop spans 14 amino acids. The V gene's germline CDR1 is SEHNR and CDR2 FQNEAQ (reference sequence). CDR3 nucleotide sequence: TGTGCCAGCAGCCCCAGGGAGCGGCCAGATACGCAGTATTTT. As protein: CASSPRERPDTQYF.

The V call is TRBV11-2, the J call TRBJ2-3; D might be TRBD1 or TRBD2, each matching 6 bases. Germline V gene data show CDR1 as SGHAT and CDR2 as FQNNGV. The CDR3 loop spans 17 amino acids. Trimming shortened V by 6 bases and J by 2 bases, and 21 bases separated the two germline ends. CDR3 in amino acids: CASRPFWGARLTDTQYF. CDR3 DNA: TGTGCCAGCAGACCCTTTTGGGGGGCCAGACTCACAGATACGCAGTATTTT. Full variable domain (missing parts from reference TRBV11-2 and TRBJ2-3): EAGVAQSPRYKIIEKRQSVAFWCNPISGHATLYWYQQILGQGPKLLIQFQNNGVVDDSQLPKDRFSAERLKGVDSTLKIQPAKLEDSAVYLCASRPFWGARLTDTQYFGPGTRLTVL.